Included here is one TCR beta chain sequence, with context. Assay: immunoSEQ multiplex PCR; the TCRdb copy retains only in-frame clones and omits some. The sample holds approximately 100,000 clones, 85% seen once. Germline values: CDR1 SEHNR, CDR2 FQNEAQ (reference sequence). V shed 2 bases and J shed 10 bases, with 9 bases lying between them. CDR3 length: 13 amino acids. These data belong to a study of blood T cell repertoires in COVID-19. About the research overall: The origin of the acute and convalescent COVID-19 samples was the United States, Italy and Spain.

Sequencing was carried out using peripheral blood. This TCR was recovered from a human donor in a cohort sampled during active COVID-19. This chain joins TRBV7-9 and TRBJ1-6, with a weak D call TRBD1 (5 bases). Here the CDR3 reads CASSLQGFSPLHF. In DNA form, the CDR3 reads TGTGCCAGCAGCTTACAGGGATTCTCACCCCTCCACTTT.